The 31 T cell receptor beta chains listed next were all sequenced from one sample in a study of blood T cell repertoires in COVID-19. TCRdb's copy holds only in-frame clones and misses some; the assay was immunoSEQ multiplex PCR. The repertoire holds approximately 250,000 clones, with around 90% as singletons. Material for sequencing was peripheral blood. These receptors were taken from a woman in her sixties with COVID-19, enrolled during active disease.

This rearrangement joins TRBV20-1 to TRBJ2-1, with TRBD2 as a possible D gene (6 bases). Trimming shortened V by 3 bases and J by 1 base, and 13 bases separated the two germline ends. Germline loops: CDR1 DFQATT, CDR2 SNEGSKA (reference sequence). This CDR3 has 15 amino acids. CDR3 amino acids: CSASTGTASYNEQFF. The CDR3 DNA follows: TGCAGTGCTAGTACCGGGACTGCGTCCTACAATGAGCAGTTCTTC.

The chain links TRBV9 to TRBJ2-1; D possibly corresponds to TRBD2 (6 bases). Trimming took off 2 bases at V and 7 bases at J, with 16 bases between the two ends. The CDR3 length is 15 residues. Germline CDR1 reads SGDLS; CDR2 reads YYNGEE. Written as DNA, the CDR3 is TGTGCCAGCAGCGTGGGACTCTCCCCGGCAAATGAGCAGTTCTTC. This sequence encodes CASSVGLSPANEQFF.

The gene calls are TRBV7-3 and TRBJ2-3, with 9 bases fitting TRBD2. The V and J ends lost 5 bases and 4 bases, in that order; junction bases with no gene match: 10. The CDR3 extends over 16 amino acids. The germline V gene encodes CDR1 SGHTA and CDR2 FQGTGA. The CDR3 DNA reads as TGTGCCAGCAGCCCCTCTGGCGGGAGGGTCTCAGATACGCAGTATTTT. Protein sequence: CASSPSGGRVSDTQYF.

V and J are TRBV5-8 and TRBJ2-1, with D possibly TRBD1 on 6 matching bases. The length of the CDR3 is 17 residues. The germline V gene has CDR1 SGHTS and CDR2 YDEGEE. V was shortened by 1 base and J by 7 bases, with 21 bases between the two germline ends. CDR3 region: CASSLFVRGKLWNEQFF. The CDR3 DNA reads as TGTGCCAGCAGCTTGTTCGTCAGGGGAAAGCTTTGGAATGAGCAGTTCTTC.

The chain links TRBV5-8 to TRBJ2-2; 12 bases align to TRBD2. The CDR3 length is 16 residues. Germline CDR1 reads SGHTS; CDR2 reads YDEGEE. J was trimmed by 7 bases and V by 2 bases; bases with no gene match: 6. CDR3 DNA sequence: TGTGCCAGCAGCTTAAGGACTAGCGGGATACTCGGGGAGCTGTTTTTT. Its protein product is CASSLRTSGILGELFF.

The chain combines TRBV12-5 with TRBJ2-3; D perhaps matches TRBD1 (6 bases). Germline V gene data show CDR1 as LGHNT and CDR2 as FRNRAP. Between the trimmed V and J ends, which lost 1 base and 3 bases, there was a span of 11 bases. This CDR3 has 15 amino acids. The DNA of the CDR3 is TGTGCTAGTGGTTTGGAAACAGGGAGAACAGATACGCAGTATTTT. Translating it yields CASGLETGRTDTQYF.

The chain is built from TRBV6-5 and TRBJ2-1; 8 bases fit TRBD2. The V gene's germline CDR1 is MNHEY and CDR2 SVGAGI. With V trimmed by 5 bases and J by 11 bases, 14 bases remained unmatched. The CDR3 sequence is 15 residues long. CDR3 coding DNA: TGTGCCAGCAGTCAAACTAGCGGTTTGGTACGGAAGCAGTTCTTC. It is translated as CASSQTSGLVRKQFF.

The J gene is TRBJ2-2, the V gene TRBV6-2 or TRBV6-3; D perhaps matches TRBD1 (6 bases). CDR1 is MNHEY and CDR2 is SVGEGT in the germline V gene. The CDR3 contains 18 residues. Between the trimmed V and J ends, which lost 4 bases and 0 bases, there was a span of 18 bases. In nucleotides, the CDR3 is TGTGCCAGCAGTTCGCCTGACAGGAGGCCCGCGAACACCGGGGAGCTGTTTTTT. The encoded protein is CASSSPDRRPANTGELFF.

This chain connects TRBV5-1 to TRBJ1-1; 12 bases match TRBD1. CDR1 is SGHRS and CDR2 is YFSETQ in the germline V gene. V dropped 7 bases and J dropped 6; count of bases not matched to a gene: 7. This CDR3 is 14 amino acids long. CDR3 protein: CASSRDRGQSEAFF. The CDR3 DNA sequence: TGCGCCAGCTCCCGGGACAGGGGGCAGTCTGAAGCTTTCTTT.

The chain couples TRBV19 to TRBJ2-1; 13 bases are shared with TRBD2. J lost 3 bases, V lost 7 bases, and 18 bases had no gene match. The CDR3 loop spans 20 amino acids. CDR1 and CDR2 (germline): LNHDA, SQIVND (reference sequence). CDR3: CASTPGLAGDLSDFYNEQFF. DNA of the CDR3: TGTGCCAGTACTCCAGGACTAGCGGGAGATTTATCCGATTTCTACAATGAGCAGTTCTTC.

This chain joins TRBV28 and TRBJ2-1; 9 bases are shared with TRBD1. Germline V gives CDR1 MDHEN, CDR2 SYDVKM. J was trimmed by 4 bases and V by 5 bases; bases with no gene match: 9. This CDR3 is built from 16 residues. CDR3 nucleotides: TGTGCCAGCAGTGCAACCGGGACAGGGATATACAATGAGCAGTTCTTC. Encoded protein: CASSATGTGIYNEQFF.

This rearrangement joins TRBV6-5 to TRBJ1-4; perhaps TRBD1 as D (5 bases). The V end lost 10 bases, the J end lost 8 bases, and 17 bases lay between the germline ends. CDR3 length: 13 residues. Per the germline V gene, CDR1 is MNHEY and CDR2 is SVGAGI. CDR3 bases: TGTGCCACCCGTGGGGGGTCCCACGAAAAACTGTTTTTT. Translation gives CATRGGSHEKLFF.

This chain connects TRBV6-5 to TRBJ1-1, with D possibly TRBD1 on 5 matching bases. The ends were cut back, 2 bases at V and 10 bases at J, with 8 bases in the middle. The CDR3 spans 11 residues. Germline CDR1 reads MNHEY; CDR2 reads SVGAGI. The CDR3 here is CASSYMGGAFF. In DNA form, the CDR3 reads TGTGCCAGCAGTTACATGGGGGGAGCTTTCTTT.

The CDR3 loop is CAIMDSYYGYTF. The CDR3 DNA sequence: TGTGCCATCATGGACAGCTACTATGGCTACACCTTC. The chain joins TRBV28 to TRBJ1-2, with D possibly being TRBD1 (6 bases). V was clipped by 10 bases and J by 3 bases, with 12 bases between them. Looked up from germline, CDR1 is MDHEN and CDR2 is SYDVKM. CDR3 length: 12 amino acids.

The J gene is TRBJ1-5, the V gene TRBV5-8, with a weak D call TRBD1 (5 bases). Germline lookup yields CDR1 SGHTS and CDR2 YDEGEE. Trimming removed 0 bases from V and 1 base from J, with 14 bases in between. The CDR3 covers 17 residues. In nucleotides, the CDR3 is TGTGCCAGCAGCTTGGGACAGACCGCCTTCAGCAATCAGCCCCAGCATTTT. Its protein is CASSLGQTAFSNQPQHF. Filled out from reference TRBV5-8 and TRBJ1-5, the complete variable domain reads EAGVTQSPTHLIKTRGQQATLRCSPISGHTSVYWYQQALGLGLQFLLWYDEGEERNRGNFPPRFSGRQFPNYSSELNVNALELEDSALYLCASSLGQTAFSNQPQHFGDGTRLSIL.

V is TRBV5-8 and J is TRBJ2-7, with 7 positions matching TRBD1. Germline V lookup: CDR1 SGHTS, CDR2 YDEGEE. CDR3 size: 15 residues. Trimming cost V 4 bases and J 0 bases; bases outside gene matches: 7. The CDR3 reads CASSPGTASSYEQYF. CDR3 nucleotide sequence: TGTGCCAGCAGCCCCGGGACAGCGAGCTCCTACGAGCAGTACTTC.

The chain links TRBV29-1 to TRBJ2-5; 7 positions match TRBD1. The V and J ends lost 4 bases and 5 bases, in that order; junction bases with no gene match: 13. Germline lookup yields CDR1 SQVTM and CDR2 ANQGSEA. This CDR3 is 15 amino acids long. The CDR3 coding sequence is TGCAGCGTTGGAGGGACAGCCCGGTCGGTGGAGACCCAGTACTTC. It codes for CSVGGTARSVETQYF.

The CDR3 nucleotides read TGTGCCAGCAGTCGGGACTACCACTACGAGCAGTACTTC. This gives the protein CASSRDYHYEQYF. This chain links TRBV6-5 with TRBJ2-7; 7 bases are shared with TRBD2. The germline gives CDR1 MNHEY, CDR2 SVGAGI. The CDR3 extends over 13 amino acids. J gave up 3 bases and V 5 bases, and 4 bases lay outside the gene matches.

The rearrangement links TRBV4-1 to TRBJ2-3; perhaps TRBD2 as D (6 bases). V gave up 5 bases and J gave up 5 bases, with 20 bases separating them. The CDR3 covers 16 residues. CDR1 is MGHRA and CDR2 is YSYEKL in the germline V gene. CDR3 protein: CASSAQNLVRGDTQYF. The DNA for the CDR3 is TGCGCCAGCAGCGCCCAGAATCTGGTGCGGGGAGATACGCAGTATTTT.

Written as DNA, the CDR3 is TGTGCCAGCAGAGTAGCGGGAGGGGAGACCCAGTACTTC. Amino acid sequence: CASRVAGGETQYF. The rearrangement uses TRBV6-5 and TRBJ2-5; 11 bases fit TRBD2. The V gene's germline CDR1 is MNHEY and CDR2 SVGAGI. This CDR3 comprises 13 residues. V lost 6 bases, J lost 5 bases, and 2 bases stayed unmatched.

The rearrangement links TRBV19 to TRBJ2-1, with TRBD2 identical over 11 bases. The CDR3 extends over 15 amino acids. Germline V lookup: CDR1 LNHDA, CDR2 SQIVND (reference sequence). The trim removed 5 bases at V and 2 bases at J, leaving 2 bases unmatched. The CDR3, as DNA: TGTGCCAGTAGTCTTAGCGGGAGGGCCTACAATGAGCAGTTCTTC. Translating it yields CASSLSGRAYNEQFF.

The genes are TRBV6-6 and TRBJ2-6, with TRBD1 matching 8 bases. Trimming cost V 0 bases and J 2 bases; bases outside gene matches: 0. The CDR3 has 16 amino acids. CDR1 is MNHNY and CDR2 is SVGAGI in the germline V gene (reference sequence). CDR3 in amino acids: CASSYSTGAGANVLTF. The CDR3 nucleotides read TGTGCCAGCAGTTACTCGACAGGGGCTGGGGCCAACGTCCTGACTTTC.

J is TRBJ1-6 and V is TRBV5-4; 11 bases are a match to TRBD1. The CDR3 sequence is 15 residues long. The V gene's germline CDR1 is SGHNT and CDR2 YYREEE (reference sequence). The ends lost 4 bases at V and 9 bases at J; junction bases unmatched: 6. The CDR3 protein is CASSGSGTGGSPLHF. The CDR3 DNA sequence: TGTGCCAGCAGCGGGTCCGGGACAGGGGGTTCACCCCTCCACTTT.

The rearrangement uses TRBV12-5 and TRBJ1-5, with a weak D call TRBD1 (5 bases). There are 17 residues in the CDR3. With 0 bases removed from V and 2 bases from J, the gap between germline ends came to 14 bases. Germline V gives CDR1 LGHNT, CDR2 FRNRAP. The CDR3 DNA follows: TGTGCTAGTGGTTTGGTACGAGGTATCAGGGGCAATCAGCCCCAGCATTTT. This encodes CASGLVRGIRGNQPQHF.

The chain couples TRBV19 to TRBJ1-1; D is unresolved. Between the trimmed V and J ends, which lost 3 bases and 1 base, there was a span of 12 bases. CDR3 size: 15 residues. Germline V gene lookup returns CDR1 LNHDA and CDR2 SQIVND (reference sequence). The CDR3 coding sequence is TGTGCCAGTAGTATCGCGCCAGGAGGGAACACTGAAGCTTTCTTT. Protein product: CASSIAPGGNTEAFF. The entire variable domain, with the rest obtained from reference TRBV19 and TRBJ1-1, is as follows: DGGITQSPKYLFRKEGQNVTLSCEQNLNHDAMYWYRQDPGQGLRLIYYSQIVNDFQKGDIAEGYSVSREKKESFPLTVTSAQKNPTAFYLCASSIAPGGNTEAFFGQGTRLTVV.

In this sample, this clone turned up once. The chain recombines TRBV10-3 with TRBJ2-3, with 7 bases identical to TRBD2. This CDR3 is built from 16 residues. V lost 3 bases and J lost 4; bases outside the gene matches: 10. CDR1 is ENHRY, CDR2 SYGVKD, per germline. DNA of the CDR3: TGTGCCATCAGTGATTCCGGGACTACTTTCGCAGATACGCAGTATTTT. Its translation: CAISDSGTTFADTQYF.

This chain connects TRBV30 to TRBJ1-4; TRBD1 might be the D (5 bases). Germline V gives CDR1 GTSNPN, CDR2 SVGIG (reference sequence). Trimming stripped 2 bases from V and 13 bases from J, with 20 bases between. CDR3 length: 14 amino acids. The CDR3 DNA reads as TGTGCCTGGAGTATATCCTCCTGGGACGGGGGACTGTTTTTT. This sequence encodes CAWSISSWDGGLFF.

V gene TRBV4-1 combines with J gene TRBJ2-1; 7 positions agree with TRBD2. This CDR3 is 15 amino acids long. V lost 4 bases and J lost 6; bases outside the gene matches: 9. CDR1 and CDR2 from the germline V gene are MGHRA and YSYEKL. CDR3 in amino acids: CASSLGGGRGNEQFF. The CDR3 DNA is TGCGCCAGCAGCCTCGGCGGCGGGAGAGGCAATGAGCAGTTCTTC.

V is TRBV28 and J is TRBJ2-7, with 11 nucleotides matching TRBD1. This CDR3 is 16 amino acids long. The V and J ends lost 6 bases and 5 bases, in that order; junction bases with no gene match: 12. Germline CDR1 MDHEN, CDR2 SYDVKM. DNA of the CDR3: TGTGCCAGCAGAGAATCCGGGACAGGGGGTCGACACGAGCAGTACTTC. Encoded protein: CASRESGTGGRHEQYF. The variable domain in full, with the rest retrieved from reference TRBV28 and TRBJ2-7, is DVKVTQSSRYLVKRTGEKVFLECVQDMDHENMFWYRQDPGLGLRLIYFSYDVKMKEKGDIPEGYSVSREKKERFSLILESASTNQTSMYLCASRESGTGGRHEQYFGPGTRLTVT.

The V call is TRBV6-5, the J call TRBJ1-2; 7 bases match TRBD1. Germline V gene sequence: CDR1 MNHEY, CDR2 SVGAGI. The V segment lost 5 bases and the J segment 7 bases; nucleotides outside the gene matches: 10. There are 14 residues in the CDR3. In nucleotides, the CDR3 is TGTGCCAGCAGTCTTGGACAGGAGGCAACTGGCTACACCTTC. Its protein is CASSLGQEATGYTF.

This chain links TRBV7-9 with TRBJ2-7; TRBD1 matches 7 bases. CDR3 length equals 14 residues. After removal of 7 bases from V and 3 bases from J, the junction contained 9 bases not matched to a gene. Germline CDR1 is SEHNR and CDR2 is FQNEAQ (reference sequence). CDR3 DNA sequence: TGTGCCAGCACCAACACAGGGGTGCACTACGAGCAGTACTTC. It translates to CASTNTGVHYEQYF.